These 12 T cell receptor beta chains share one sample of origin, sequenced in a study of Ad26.COV2.S vaccination and SARS-CoV-2 variants. TCRdb's table, derived via immunoSEQ multiplex PCR, lists solely in-frame clones and lacks some. Of some 400,000 clones in the sample, about 88% were seen once. Noted treatment: over 15 received Ad26.COV2.S at low or high dose, single or two shots; about 5 received placebo; per-sample allocation not given. All samples were drawn on day 63, counting from the first vaccine or placebo injection. Material: peripheral blood, obtained in a trial of Ad26.COV2.S vaccine versus placebo. The receptors here all came from a person between 18 and 65 years old who received the Ad26.COV2.S COVID-19 vaccine or a placebo.

This chain uses TRBV2 with TRBJ2-3, with TRBD2 identical over 9 bases. The length of the CDR3 is 12 residues. Trimming removed 6 bases from V and 9 bases from J; junction bases left unmatched: 4. Germline CDR1 is SNHLY and CDR2 is FYNNEI. CDR3 DNA sequence: TGTGCCAGCAGGACGGGGACTAGCACGCAGTATTTT. Translated, it gives CASRTGTSTQYF.

This rearrangement joins TRBV7-9 to TRBJ2-5; no reliable D call. The CDR3 sequence is 11 residues long. From germline, CDR1 is SEHNR and CDR2 FQNEAQ (reference sequence). Between the trimmed V and J ends, which lost 4 bases and 5 bases, there was a span of 5 bases. CDR3 DNA: TGTGCCAGCAGCTACTCGGAGACCCAGTACTTC. It is translated as CASSYSETQYF.

This clone appeared a single time. The chain employs TRBV4-1 and TRBJ1-1; D might be TRBD1 (5 bases). The CDR3 contains 16 residues. CDR1 and CDR2 (germline): MGHRA, YSYEKL. V lost 1 base, J lost 1 base, and 13 bases lay in between. Written as DNA, the CDR3 is TGCGCCAGCAGCCAAGGTGGCCGGGGGAAGAACACTGAAGCTTTCTTT. Its protein is CASSQGGRGKNTEAFF.

The chain links TRBV7-8 to TRBJ2-3; 11 nucleotides align to TRBD2. Looked up from germline, CDR1 is SGHVS and CDR2 is FQNEAQ. Germline trimming cut 7 bases from V and 3 bases from J; bases unmatched to any gene: 3. The CDR3 runs to 14 residues. This chain's CDR3 is CASIRTSGTDTQYF. CDR3 coding DNA: TGTGCCAGCATCCGGACTAGCGGGACAGATACGCAGTATTTT. The full variable domain, in which reference TRBV7-8 and TRBJ2-3 provide the parts outside the CDR3, is GAGVSQSPRYKVAKRGQDVALRCDPISGHVSLFWYQQALGQGPEFLTYFQNEAQLDKSGLPSDRFFAERPEGSVSTLKIQRTQQEDSAVYLCASIRTSGTDTQYFGPGTRLTVL.

This chain uses TRBV5-5 with TRBJ2-3; TRBD2 agrees at 7 bases. The germline CDR1 and CDR2 sequences are SGHKS and YYEKEE (reference sequence). The CDR3 totals 15 residues. With 2 bases clipped from V and 3 bases from J, the junction kept 6 bases outside the gene matches. The CDR3, as DNA: TGTGCCAGCAGCTTCGGGGACTACGAAACAGATACGCAGTATTTT. Translated: CASSFGDYETDTQYF. The variable domain in full, with the rest retrieved from reference TRBV5-5 and TRBJ2-3, is DAGVTQSPTHLIKTRGQQVTLRCSPISGHKSVSWYQQVLGQGPQFIFQYYEKEERGRGNFPDRFSARQFPNYSSELNVNALLLGDSALYLCASSFGDYETDTQYFGPGTRLTVL.

The V gene is TRBV12-3 or TRBV12-4, the J gene TRBJ2-7; D is uncertain. V shed 1 base and J shed 6 bases, with 7 bases lying between them. This CDR3 is built from 12 residues. CDR3 nucleotides: TGTGCCAGCAGTTTAGTTCCGCGCGAGCAGTACTTC. It specifies CASSLVPREQYF.

The chain carries TRBV28 and TRBJ2-7; D uncertain. CDR1 and CDR2 from the germline V gene are MDHEN and SYDVKM. Between the trimmed V and J ends, which lost 3 bases and 4 bases, there was a span of 10 bases. The CDR3 is 13 amino acids. The CDR3 DNA reads TGTGCCAGCAGTTTTGGAGTCGCATACGAGCAGTACTTC. It is translated as CASSFGVAYEQYF.

This clone came up a few times. The V and J genes are TRBV6-1 and TRBJ2-1; tentative D call: TRBD1 (6 bases). The CDR3 runs 15 residues. Trimming stripped 0 bases from V and 0 bases from J, with 6 bases between. Germline V gene sequence: CDR1 MNHNS, CDR2 SASEGT. As DNA, the CDR3 is TGTGCCAGCAGTGAAGCAGGGGGCTCCTACAATGAGCAGTTCTTC. It codes for CASSEAGGSYNEQFF.

This rearrangement joins TRBV11-2 to TRBJ2-5; D ambiguous. There are 13 residues in the CDR3. Germline assignment: CDR1 SGHAT and CDR2 FQNNGV. Trimming took off 0 bases at V and 9 bases at J, with 11 bases between the two ends. CDR3: CASSLDLLLAQYF. CDR3 sequence (DNA): TGTGCCAGCAGCTTAGATCTCCTCCTGGCCCAGTACTTC.

The J gene is TRBJ1-2, the V gene TRBV18, with TRBD1 as a possible D gene (6 bases). With 3 bases removed from V and 2 bases from J, the gap between germline ends came to 13 bases. The length of the CDR3 is 15 residues. CDR1 and CDR2 (germline): KGHSH, LQKENI. In DNA form, the CDR3 reads TGTGCCAGCTCACCCTGGACAGAAATGAACTATGGCTACACCTTC. This sequence encodes CASSPWTEMNYGYTF.

The chain is built from TRBV7-8 and TRBJ2-7; no firm D call. CDR1 is SGHVS, CDR2 FQNEAQ, per germline. This CDR3 is 14 amino acids long. Trimming stripped 2 bases from V and 4 bases from J, with 12 bases between. CDR3 sequence reads: CASSLKSVPYEQYF. The CDR3, as DNA: TGTGCCAGCAGCTTAAAGAGCGTGCCTTACGAGCAGTACTTC.

The chain is built from TRBV7-8 and TRBJ2-2; 7 bases are shared with TRBD2. This CDR3 spans 21 amino acids. J gave up 1 base and V 4 bases, and 21 bases lay outside the gene matches. Germline loops: CDR1 SGHVS, CDR2 FQNEAQ. CDR3 sequence reads: CASSWVRLAAVQPKNTGELFF. The CDR3 nucleotides are TGTGCCAGCAGCTGGGTTCGTCTAGCGGCCGTCCAGCCCAAGAACACCGGGGAGCTGTTTTTT.